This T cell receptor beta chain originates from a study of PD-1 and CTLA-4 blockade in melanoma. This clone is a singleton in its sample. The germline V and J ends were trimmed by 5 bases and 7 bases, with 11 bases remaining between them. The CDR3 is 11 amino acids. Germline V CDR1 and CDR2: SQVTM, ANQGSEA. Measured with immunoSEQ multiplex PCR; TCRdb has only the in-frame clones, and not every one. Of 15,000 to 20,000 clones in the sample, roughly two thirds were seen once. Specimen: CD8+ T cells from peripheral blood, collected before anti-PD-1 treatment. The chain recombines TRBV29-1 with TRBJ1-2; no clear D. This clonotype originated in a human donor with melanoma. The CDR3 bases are TGCAGCGTTCGTGCAGGCGGTGGCTACACCTTC. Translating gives CSVRAGGGYTF.